The 9 T cell receptor beta chains given below trace back to one sample, sequenced in a study of T cell repertoires in cytomegalovirus infection. TCRdb reanalysed the reads using MiXCR and keeps one entry per CDR3 protein. The sample has approximately 170,000 distinct CDR3 sequences, under 20% seen once. Sequenced sample: CD8+ T cells from PBMCs. The source of these receptors is a human donor in good health (CMV status not recorded). Some clones in this sample may be carry-over from other donors' samples.

This clonotype appeared a few times. CDR3 protein: CASSQDPRTSGAASPDTQYF. The CDR3 DNA follows: TGCGCCAGCAGCCAAGATCCCCGGACTAGCGGAGCAGCAAGCCCAGATACGCAGTATTTT. The rearrangement links TRBV4-1 to TRBJ2-3; 10 bases fit TRBD2. The CDR3 length is 20 residues. Germline V lookup: CDR1 MGHRA, CDR2 YSYEKL. V shed 0 bases, J shed 4 bases, and the junction held 16 bases outside the gene matches.

The chain carries TRBV6-1 and TRBJ2-3; TRBD2 is a possible D gene (6 bases). V dropped 6 bases and J dropped 1 base, with 20 bases sitting between them. CDR1 is MNHNS, CDR2 SASEGT, per germline. CDR3 length equals 17 residues. The CDR3 here is CASSSERSSARTDTQYF. CDR3 DNA: TGTGCCAGCAGCTCTGAACGCTCTAGCGCGCGCACAGATACGCAGTATTTT.

CDR3 region: CASSYSSWTGSTFDTQYF. CDR3 nucleotides: TGTGCCAGCAGTTACTCTAGTTGGACAGGCTCCACGTTCGATACGCAGTATTTT. This rearrangement joins TRBV6-2 or TRBV6-3 to TRBJ2-3; TRBD1 matches at 7 bases. CDR3 length equals 18 residues. Germline loops: CDR1 MNHEY, CDR2 SVGEGT. V lost 0 bases, J lost 6 bases, and 15 bases stayed unmatched.

The sample holds a few counts of this clonotype. The chain is built from TRBV2 and TRBJ2-2; no reliable D call. V lost 3 bases to trimming and J lost 3 bases, with 11 bases between them. The CDR3 contains 15 residues. Germline lookup yields CDR1 SNHLY and CDR2 FYNNEI. The CDR3 here is CASSDPRTDTGELFF. CDR3 coding DNA: TGTGCCAGCAGTGACCCCCGGACCGACACCGGGGAGCTGTTTTTT.

The chain couples TRBV6-5 to TRBJ1-5; the D is unclear. The length of the CDR3 is 13 residues. V lost 7 bases, J lost 2 bases, and 9 bases lay in between. The germline V gene has CDR1 MNHEY and CDR2 SVGAGI. DNA for the CDR3: TGTGCCAGCAAGGGAGTTGGCAATCAGCCCCAGCATTTT. As protein: CASKGVGNQPQHF.

V and J are TRBV4-1 and TRBJ2-1; no reliable D call. The CDR3 length is 13 residues. The germline V and J ends were trimmed by 0 bases and 6 bases, with 6 bases remaining between them. Looked up from germline, CDR1 is MGHRA and CDR2 is YSYEKL. This chain's CDR3 is CASSQEDVNEQFF. The CDR3 DNA reads TGCGCCAGCAGCCAAGAGGACGTCAATGAGCAGTTCTTC.

The chain recombines TRBV7-6 with TRBJ2-7, with D unclear. The CDR3 is made up of 16 amino acids. CDR1 and CDR2 (germline): SGHVS, FNYEAQ. Trimming removed 5 bases from V and 2 bases from J, with 19 bases in between. For the CDR3, the DNA is TGTGCCAGCAGCCCACGCCCCCTCCAAAGTGCCTACGAGCAGTACTTC. It yields the protein CASSPRPLQSAYEQYF.

This clonotype was observed many times. The chain has TRBV7-9 and TRBJ2-1, with D perhaps being TRBD1 or TRBD2 (5 bases each). Trimming cost V 3 bases and J 7 bases, with 7 bases left between them. CDR3 size: 12 residues. CDR1 is SEHNR and CDR2 is FQNEAQ in the germline V gene (reference sequence). The CDR3 region is CASSFGANEQFF. DNA for the CDR3: TGTGCCAGCAGCTTCGGGGCAAATGAGCAGTTCTTC. Combining the CDR3 with reference TRBV7-9 and TRBJ2-1 gives the whole variable domain DTGVSQNPRHKITKRGQNVTFRCDPISEHNRLYWYRQTLGQGPEFLTYFQNEAQLEKSRLLSDRFSAERPKGSFSTLEIQRTEQGDSAMYLCASSFGANEQFFGPGTRLTVL.

This clonotype is medium-sized by share. The chain recombines TRBV7-2 with TRBJ1-2; 8 positions match TRBD1. CDR1 is SGHTA and CDR2 is FQGNSA in the germline V gene. J lost 6 bases, V lost 3 bases, and 15 bases had no gene match. This CDR3 comprises 17 residues. The CDR3 nucleotides read TGTGCCAGCAGCTTCCCCCCCGGGACAGGCTCTTTCGATGGCTACACCTTC. This gives the protein CASSFPPGTGSFDGYTF.